Listed here are 10 T cell receptor beta chains from one sample, sequenced in a study of blood T cell repertoires in COVID-19 (dated by TCRdb to 2019 to 2021). The method was the immunoSEQ multiplex PCR assay. TCRdb took over this immuneACCESS table, retaining in-frame rearrangements with V and J assigned. Such tables are incomplete; in checked studies, under half of the missing clones stem from an unresolved V gene, and the remainder is unexplained. The sample profile shows roughly 110,000 clones; about 91% of them were found once. The ten largest clones represent around 6.5% of the sample. The sequencing input was peripheral blood. The receptor source for this set is a man aged 45-60 years with active or convalescent COVID-19.

This chain uses TRBV2 with TRBJ2-2; D perhaps matches TRBD2 (6 bases). The CDR3 is 15 residues long. Germline CDR1 reads SNHLY; CDR2 reads FYNNEI. Trimming stripped 2 bases from V and 5 bases from J, with 12 bases between. As DNA, the CDR3 is TGTGCCAGCAGTGAATCGGGGGTATTAACCGGGGAGCTGTTTTTT. Translation: CASSESGVLTGELFF.

This chain joins TRBV4-1 and TRBJ1-6, with D maybe TRBD1 (6 bases). Deletions cut 3 bases from V and 5 bases from J, with 11 bases between. The CDR3 length is 15 residues. Germline CDR1 MGHRA, CDR2 YSYEKL. The CDR3 reads CASSHPGAHNSPLHF. CDR3 DNA sequence: TGCGCCAGCAGCCACCCAGGGGCCCATAATTCACCCCTCCACTTT.

The J gene is TRBJ1-1, the V gene TRBV6-5, with D possibly TRBD1 on 6 matching bases. With 7 bases removed from V and 1 base from J, the gap between germline ends came to 13 bases. CDR1 MNHEY and CDR2 SVGAGI come from the germline V gene. The CDR3 is 14 amino acids. The CDR3 DNA reads as TGTGCCAGCACCATAGCAGGGGAGAACACTGAAGCTTTCTTT. Translating gives CASTIAGENTEAFF.

The CDR3 sequence is CASTPETGSQPQHF. DNA for the CDR3: TGTGCCAGCACACCTGAAACAGGGAGTCAGCCCCAGCATTTT. This chain uses TRBV28 with TRBJ1-5; possibly TRBD1 for D (6 bases). The length of the CDR3 is 14 residues. Germline V CDR1 and CDR2: MDHEN, SYDVKM. Between the trimmed V and J ends, which lost 7 bases and 6 bases, there was a span of 16 bases.

The CDR3 loop reads CASSPPGLATDTQYF. The CDR3 DNA sequence: TGTGCCAGCTCACCCCCGGGACTAGCGACAGATACGCAGTATTTT. This rearrangement joins TRBV18 to TRBJ2-3, with 10 bases matching TRBD2. The J segment lost 3 bases and the V segment lost 3 bases, leaving 3 bases of the junction unmatched. The germline gives CDR1 KGHSH, CDR2 LQKENI. This CDR3 contains 15 residues.

This chain joins TRBV5-4 and TRBJ2-7, with 8 bases aligning to TRBD2. CDR3 length equals 13 residues. Germline CDR1 is SGHNT and CDR2 is YYREEE (reference sequence). V dropped 2 bases and J dropped 6; count of bases not matched to a gene: 4. In nucleotides, the CDR3 is TGTGCCAGCAGCTTATGGACTAGCATCGAGCAGTACTTC. It encodes CASSLWTSIEQYF.

The V gene is TRBV5-4, the J gene TRBJ2-7; 8 bases fit TRBD1. The CDR3 loop spans 14 amino acids. CDR1 SGHNT and CDR2 YYREEE come from the germline V gene (reference sequence). V was clipped by 3 bases and J by 4 bases; unmatched bases: 6. CDR3 loop: CASSSDRVGYEQYF. DNA of the CDR3: TGTGCCAGCAGCTCGGACAGGGTTGGATACGAGCAGTACTTC.

This clone was counted a single time. CDR3 in amino acids: CASSPGLPVEQYF. The CDR3 DNA reads as TGTGCCAGCAGCCCTGGACTGCCTGTTGAGCAGTACTTC. The chain joins TRBV11-2 to TRBJ2-7; perhaps TRBD2 as D (5 bases). Germline assignment: CDR1 SGHAT and CDR2 FQNNGV. V lost 5 bases and J 7 bases, leaving 15 bases between the germline ends. The CDR3 runs 13 residues.

The chain recombines TRBV27 with TRBJ1-2; D unresolved. CDR3 length: 16 amino acids. Trimming took 6 bases from V and 2 from J, leaving 19 bases between them. Germline CDR1 MNHEY, CDR2 SMNVEV (reference sequence). CDR3: CASSLPGRRNNYGYTF. The CDR3 bases are TGTGCCAGCAGCCTCCCGGGTAGGAGGAACAACTATGGCTACACCTTC.

The J gene is TRBJ1-3, the V gene TRBV7-2, with 8 bases identical to TRBD1. Germline V gene sequence: CDR1 SGHTA, CDR2 FQGNSA. V shed 0 bases and J 4 bases; nucleotides not matched to a gene: 2. The CDR3 is 15 residues long. The chain's CDR3 is CASSLAGDRGNTIYF. CDR3 DNA: TGTGCCAGCAGCTTAGCTGGGGACAGGGGAAACACCATATATTTT.